Below, 10 T cell receptor beta chains from the same sample are listed, as sequenced in a study of shared clonotypes between healthy human individuals. Sequenced by immunoSEQ multiplex PCR; TCRdb stores in-frame clones only, minus some. The sample consists of about 2.4 million clones, approximately 93% of them appearing once. Sequenced: naive CD4+ T cells from PBMCs. Specified subset: CD45RA+ positively selected. The receptors shown here come from a man between 18 and 35 years old in good health. Some clones in this sample may be carry-over from other donors' samples.

The gene calls are TRBV18 and TRBJ1-3; weak D call: TRBD1 (5 bases). The germline CDR1 and CDR2 sequences are KGHSH and LQKENI. The CDR3 totals 15 residues. V shed 2 bases and J shed 2 bases, with 10 bases lying between them. CDR3 amino acids: CASSPGGVPGNTIYF. DNA of the CDR3: TGTGCCAGCTCACCAGGGGGGGTACCTGGAAACACCATATATTTT.

V gene TRBV4-3 combines with J gene TRBJ1-1; 8 positions agree with TRBD1. V shed 1 base and J 10 bases; nucleotides not matched to a gene: 14. Germline CDR1 and CDR2: LGHNA and YSLEER. CDR3 size: 16 residues. The CDR3 nucleotides are TGCGCCAGCAGCCAAGCCCACACGCCAGGGGGCGCGGGAGCTTTCTTT. Amino acid sequence: CASSQAHTPGGAGAFF.

The chain carries TRBV6-1 and TRBJ1-2; D is uncertain. The V gene's germline CDR1 is MNHNS and CDR2 SASEGT. There are 13 residues in the CDR3. V gave up 3 bases and J gave up 1 base, with 6 bases separating them. The DNA for the CDR3 is TGTGCCAGCAGTGATGGTATTAACTATGGCTACACCTTC. This gives the protein CASSDGINYGYTF.

Concerning this clone itself: Other nucleotide sequences from this sample produce the same CDR3. This chain uses TRBV5-1 with TRBJ2-7; D gene uncertain. The V end lost 0 bases, the J end lost 0 bases, and 10 bases lay between the germline ends. CDR1 SGHRS and CDR2 YFSETQ come from the germline V gene. This CDR3 has 15 amino acids. The CDR3 reads CASSLVGGSSYEQYF. DNA of the CDR3: TGCGCCAGCAGCTTGGTGGGCGGCTCCTCCTACGAGCAGTACTTC. Full variable domain (remainder filled in from reference TRBV5-1 and TRBJ2-7): KAGVTQTPRYLIKTRGQQVTLSCSPISGHRSVSWYQQTPGQGLQFLFEYFSETQRNKGNFPGRFSGRQFSNSRSEMNVSTLELGDSALYLCASSLVGGSSYEQYFGPGTRLTVT.

The table lists this clone with a count of one. The J gene is TRBJ1-5, the V gene TRBV28; D gene unclear. Trimming shortened V by 6 bases and J by 9 bases, and 18 bases separated the two germline ends. There are 14 residues in the CDR3. Germline assignment: CDR1 MDHEN and CDR2 SYDVKM. CDR3 sequence: CASRGSHFVGPQHF. CDR3 coding DNA: TGTGCCAGCAGGGGGTCCCACTTTGTGGGGCCCCAGCATTTT.

V and J are TRBV28 and TRBJ1-2, with unresolved D. The CDR3 length is 13 residues. The germline gives CDR1 MDHEN, CDR2 SYDVKM. V lost 5 bases to trimming and J lost 5 bases, with 12 bases between them. CDR3 coding DNA: TGTGCCAGCAGTCGGGGAGTGTGGTATGGCTACACCTTC. It yields the protein CASSRGVWYGYTF.

The rearrangement joins TRBV7-9 to TRBJ1-1; a weak D match, TRBD1 (6 bases). The CDR3 is made up of 15 amino acids. V gave up 5 bases and J gave up 5 bases, with 18 bases separating them. Germline V gene data show CDR1 as SEHNR and CDR2 as FQNEAQ (reference sequence). CDR3 protein: CASSQRVTGDTEAFF. The CDR3 DNA reads as TGTGCCAGCAGCCAAAGGGTGACAGGCGATACTGAAGCTTTCTTT.

The chain employs TRBV7-3 and TRBJ2-2, with 10 bases that match TRBD2. Trimming at V came to 5 bases and at J to 6 bases, leaving 6 bases not matched to a gene. CDR1 and CDR2 from the germline V gene are SGHTA and FQGTGA. This CDR3 comprises 15 residues. DNA of the CDR3: TGTGCCAGCAGCCCGACACTAGCGGGACCCGGGGAGCTGTTTTTT. Translating gives CASSPTLAGPGELFF.

This sequence joins TRBV27 and TRBJ2-3, with TRBD2 identical over 13 bases. Trimming took 7 bases from V and 3 from J; bases not matched to a gene: 7. Germline V gene sequence: CDR1 MNHEY, CDR2 SMNVEV (reference sequence). The CDR3 extends over 16 amino acids. The CDR3 reads CASTKTSGRLTDTQYF. The CDR3 nucleotides read TGTGCCAGCACCAAGACTAGCGGGAGGCTTACAGATACGCAGTATTTT.

The chain employs TRBV5-4 and TRBJ2-7; TRBD2 aligns across 12 bases. The CDR3 totals 15 residues. V was pared by 4 bases and J by 5 bases, with 7 bases of the junction left unmatched. Germline V gene sequence: CDR1 SGHNT, CDR2 YYREEE (reference sequence). The CDR3 DNA is TGTGCCAGCAGCCCAGGAAGGACTAGCGGGGACGAGCAGTACTTC. Translation gives CASSPGRTSGDEQYF.